This T cell receptor beta chain was recovered during a study of cytomegalovirus exposure and HLA in healthy donors. CDR1 is MNHEY and CDR2 is SMNVEV in the germline V gene (reference sequence). With 8 bases clipped from V and 3 bases from J, the junction kept 18 bases outside the gene matches. The CDR3 sequence is 17 residues long. The study ran its PCR with 60 Vbeta and 13 Jbeta primers. Sequenced by immunoSEQ multiplex PCR; TCRdb stores in-frame clones only, minus some. Found here are 150,000 or so clones, 80% to 85% of them singletons; the top ten hold around 9%. The source of this sequence is a male donor in good health and CMV-seropositive. The chain links TRBV27 to TRBJ2-7; TRBD1 matches at 8 bases. The specimen was PBMCs. The CDR3 bases are TGTGCCAGCCCGGACAGGGTTAAGTCTCTACTGCTCTACGAGCAGTACTTC. It specifies CASPDRVKSLLLYEQYF.